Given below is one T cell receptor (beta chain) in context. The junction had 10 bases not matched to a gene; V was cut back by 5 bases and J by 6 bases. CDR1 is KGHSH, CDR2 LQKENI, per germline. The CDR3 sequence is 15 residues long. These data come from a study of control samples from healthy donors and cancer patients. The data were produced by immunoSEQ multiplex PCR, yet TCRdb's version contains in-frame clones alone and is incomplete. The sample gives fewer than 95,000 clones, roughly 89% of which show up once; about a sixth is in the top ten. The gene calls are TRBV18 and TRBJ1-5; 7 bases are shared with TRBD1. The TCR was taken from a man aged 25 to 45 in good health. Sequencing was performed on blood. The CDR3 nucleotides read TGTGCCAGCTCAGCAAGACAGGGTAGGGGTCAGCCCCAGCATTTT. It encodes CASSARQGRGQPQHF.